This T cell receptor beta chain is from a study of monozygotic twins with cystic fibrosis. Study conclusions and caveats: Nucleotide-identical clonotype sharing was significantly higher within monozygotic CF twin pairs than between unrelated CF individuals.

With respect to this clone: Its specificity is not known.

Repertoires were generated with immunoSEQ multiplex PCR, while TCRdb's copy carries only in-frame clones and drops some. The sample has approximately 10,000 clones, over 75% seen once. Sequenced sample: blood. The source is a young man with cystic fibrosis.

CDR3: CATSNRLQETQYF. The CDR3 DNA sequence: TGTGCCACCAGTAACAGGCTACAAGAGACCCAGTACTTC. The chain recombines TRBV15 with TRBJ2-5; tentative D call: TRBD1 (5 bases). The CDR3 runs to 13 residues. V lost 6 bases and J lost 2, with 10 bases in between. CDR1 LNHNV and CDR2 YYDKDF come from the germline V gene (reference sequence).